The sequence of this T cell receptor (beta chain) was determined in a study of blood T cell repertoires in COVID-19. Study-level information: PBMCs, B-cell-depleted T cells, or T cells were the source of the cDNA or gDNA that made up the material.

Trimming shortened V by 2 bases and J by 6 bases, and 7 bases separated the two germline ends. Germline values: CDR1 MNHEY, CDR2 SVGAGI. This CDR3 comprises 13 residues. The assay was immunoSEQ multiplex PCR, and TCRdb's table has in-frame clones only and misses some. This sample carries 250,000 to 300,000 clones, approximately 87% of them seen once, and the ten largest clones take about 12%. In Seattle, patients joined the study during active infection and were tracked longitudinally. Sample: peripheral blood. The chain combines TRBV6-5 with TRBJ1-4; D call uncertain. The receptor was isolated from a woman aged 30 to 39 with COVID-19, enrolled during active disease. CDR3 sequence reads: CASSYREYEKLFF. The DNA of the CDR3 is TGTGCCAGCAGTTACAGGGAGTATGAAAAACTGTTTTTT.